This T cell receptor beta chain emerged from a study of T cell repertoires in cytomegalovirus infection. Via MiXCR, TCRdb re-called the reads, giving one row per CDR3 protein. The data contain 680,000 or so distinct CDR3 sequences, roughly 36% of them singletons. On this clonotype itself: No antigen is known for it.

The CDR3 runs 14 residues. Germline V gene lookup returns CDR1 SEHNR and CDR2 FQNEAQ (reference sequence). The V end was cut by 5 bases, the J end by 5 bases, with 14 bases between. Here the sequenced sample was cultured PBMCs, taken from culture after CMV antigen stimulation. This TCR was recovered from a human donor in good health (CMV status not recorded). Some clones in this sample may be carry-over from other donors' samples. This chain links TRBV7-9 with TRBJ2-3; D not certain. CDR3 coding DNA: TGTGCCAGCAGCCAACTGCGGTCTCTAGATACGCAGTATTTT. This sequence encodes CASSQLRSLDTQYF.